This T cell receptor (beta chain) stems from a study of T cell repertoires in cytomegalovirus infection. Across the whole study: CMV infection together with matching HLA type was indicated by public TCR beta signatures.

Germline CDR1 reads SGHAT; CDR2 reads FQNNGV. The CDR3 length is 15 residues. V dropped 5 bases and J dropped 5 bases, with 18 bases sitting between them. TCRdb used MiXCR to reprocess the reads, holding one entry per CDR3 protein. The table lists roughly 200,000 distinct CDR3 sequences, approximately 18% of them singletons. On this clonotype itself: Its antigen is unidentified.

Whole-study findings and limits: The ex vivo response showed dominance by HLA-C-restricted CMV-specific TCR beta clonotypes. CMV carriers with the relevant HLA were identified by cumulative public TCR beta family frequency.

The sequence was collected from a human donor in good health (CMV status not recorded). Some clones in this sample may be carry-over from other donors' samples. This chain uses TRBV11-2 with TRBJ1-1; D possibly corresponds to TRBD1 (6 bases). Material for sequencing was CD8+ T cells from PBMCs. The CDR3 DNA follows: TGTGCCAGCAGCCCCTCTACAGGGAGTAGGACTGAAGCTTTCTTT. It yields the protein CASSPSTGSRTEAFF.